Listed here is a single T cell receptor beta chain. This CDR3 spans 13 amino acids. V lost 0 bases to trimming and J lost 6 bases, with 9 bases between them. Germline V gene data show CDR1 as SGDLS and CDR2 as YYNGEE. This record comes from a study of blood T cell repertoires in COVID-19. Study summary: Sample material is recorded as cDNA or gDNA derived from T cells, B-cell-depleted T cells, or PBMCs.

Method: immunoSEQ multiplex PCR; TCRdb's copy keeps in-frame clones and lacks some. The top ten hold 10% to 15% of the sample, which has approximately 100,000 clones, around 82% seen once. This clonotype originated in a human donor in a cohort sampled during active or convalescent COVID-19. The chain joins TRBV9 to TRBJ1-1; D remains ambiguous. Sequencing input: peripheral blood. The CDR3 region has the DNA TGTGCCAGCAGCGTAGGTCGACACGCTGAAGCTTTCTTT. As protein: CASSVGRHAEAFF.